The TCR beta chain described here comes from a study of cytomegalovirus exposure and HLA in healthy donors. Sequencing was performed with immunoSEQ multiplex PCR; in TCRdb, only in-frame clones are kept and a portion is missing. This table has roughly 60,000 clones, 92% appearing once. Study results and caveats: The classifier, whose performance was assessed in both the original and validation cohorts, reportedly diagnosed cytomegalovirus status with high specificity and sensitivity. About 180 TCR beta chains were listed as cytomegalovirus-associated.

With respect to this clone: Antigen unknown.

J lost 7 bases, V lost 3 bases, and 11 bases had no gene match. Looked up from germline, CDR1 is SGHRS and CDR2 is YFSETQ. The length of the CDR3 is 15 residues. The sample comprised PBMCs. This receptor was taken from a woman aged 18-29 years in good health and CMV-seronegative. This sequence joins TRBV5-1 and TRBJ2-7, with 9 bases matching TRBD1. The CDR3 bases are TGCGCCAGCAGCTCACGGGACAGGGCTCCTAGAGAGCAGTACTTC. This translates into CASSSRDRAPREQYF.